This T cell receptor beta chain was identified during a study of blood T cell repertoires in COVID-19. Overall study: Acute and convalescent COVID-19 samples came from the United States, Italy and Spain. T cells, B-cell-depleted T cells, or PBMCs provided the cDNA or gDNA that served as material.

The CDR3 spans 17 residues. CDR1 and CDR2 (germline): SEHNR, FQNEAQ (reference sequence). V was pared by 5 bases and J by 0 bases, with 10 bases of the junction left unmatched. As originally analysed: Reference gene primer amplification in the assay estimated nucleated cell counts. Assay used: immunoSEQ multiplex PCR; TCRdb lists only in-frame clones, some missing. That table is the source of V, J and clone size, and D and trimming were worked out from the DNA. Seen here are around 220,000 clones, more than 75% observed once, and the top ten hold about 4.8%. Sequencing used peripheral blood. The origin of this receptor is a man in his fifties or sixties with acute or convalescent COVID-19. This rearrangement joins TRBV7-9 to TRBJ2-3; 8 bases fit TRBD2. In nucleotides, the CDR3 is TGTGCCAGCAGCCCCGGCGGGGGGACTTATAGCACAGATACGCAGTATTTT. Its translation: CASSPGGGTYSTDTQYF.